The clone carrying this T cell receptor beta chain has a handful of counts. Antigen specificity is unknown. The data were taken from a study of T-cell memory formation after mild COVID-19. Overall study results and limits: Second-wave clones that peaked on day 37 lacked confirmed SARS-CoV-2 specificity.

TCRdb re-analysed the 5' RACE reads in MiXCR, keeping a single row per CDR3 protein. The table has under 450,000 distinct CDR3 sequences, more than 20% seen once. V gave up 1 base and J gave up 1 base, with 10 bases separating them. Germline-derived CDR1 and CDR2 are DFQATT and SNEGSKA (reference sequence). There are 14 residues in the CDR3. The TCR was taken from a man aged 18 to 30 who had mild COVID-19 (a few samples of this study predate the infection). Cell type and time point are not known. Material: PBMCs or a T cell subset sorted from them (not recorded which). The chain links TRBV20-1 to TRBJ1-1; D not resolved. The CDR3 coding sequence is TGCAGTGCTAGAGTCGGCACTCGGAACACTGAAGCTTTCTTT. Amino acid sequence: CSARVGTRNTEAFF.